The entry below gives a single T cell receptor beta chain sequence along with its context. Its antigen remains unknown. The data originate from a study of shared clonotypes between healthy human individuals. Study-wide points: Larger estimated richness was generally seen in naive subsets than in memory subsets. Sharing across four donors was highest in naive CD4 (roughly 5%) and lowest in memory CD8 (0.4%).

Trimming cost V 2 bases and J 4 bases; bases outside gene matches: 2. This CDR3 contains 15 residues. Germline V lookup: CDR1 SGHVS, CDR2 FQNEAQ. Per sorted-subset replicate PCR, input was 200 to 250 ng DNA, representing around 28,000 T cell genomes. Clones were sequenced by immunoSEQ multiplex PCR, and TCRdb holds only the in-frame ones, with some missing. The sample has 2 million to 2.5 million clones; approximately 94% are singletons. Naive-designated CD8 cells lacked CD45RO, were positively enriched for CCR7, and omitted terminally differentiated effector memory CD45RA+ cells. Sequences were obtained from naive CD8+ T cells from PBMCs. J is TRBJ2-1 and V is TRBV7-8, with 10 bases identical to TRBD1. This TCR was sampled from a man aged 18 to 30 in good health. Some clones in this sample may be carry-over from other donors' samples. Written as DNA, the CDR3 is TGTGCCAGCAGCTTAAGGGACAGGGGATACAATGAGCAGTTCTTC. Protein: CASSLRDRGYNEQFF.